This is a list of T cell receptor beta chains from one sample in a study of cytotoxic CD8 clonotypes in ibrutinib-treated CLL. Sequencing used immunoSEQ multiplex PCR; TCRdb keeps in-frame clones, though not all of them. The data contain some 350,000 clones, roughly 70% of them singletons. The specimen comprised PBMCs, sampled after 36 months of ibrutinib treatment. The receptors here all came from a human donor with chronic lymphocytic leukemia. Both conserved end residues are part of each CDR3. D genes are given only for firm matches. Clone size is given for some rows only: seen once, a few or many times, or a class if the clone is expanded.

cdr3_nt | cdr3_aa | d_call | clone_size | j_call | v_call
TGCGCCAGCAGCTTCGGACAGGGGAGGAGCTACACCTTC | CASSFGQGRSYTF | TRBD1 | . | TRBJ1-2 | TRBV5-1
TGTGCCACTACCAATGAGCAGTTCTTC | CATTNEQFF | . | . | TRBJ2-1 | TRBV7-9
TGTGCCAGCAGCTTGGCCGGACTAGCGGCCCAAGAGACCCAGTACTTC | CASSLAGLAAQETQYF | TRBD2 | few | TRBJ2-5 | TRBV5-6
TGTGCCAGCAGCTTGGATGGGGGGCGCACGGACAATGAGCAGTTCTTC | CASSLDGGRTDNEQFF | . | few | TRBJ2-1 | TRBV5-8
TGCGCCAGCAGCCAAGATCGTTGGGAAGGGCCTTATGGCTACACCTTC | CASSQDRWEGPYGYTF | . | . | TRBJ1-2 | TRBV4-1
TGTGCCAGTAGTAGACTAGCGGGAGTCTACGAGCAGTACTTC | CASSRLAGVYEQYF | TRBD2 | . | TRBJ2-7 | TRBV19
TGTGCCAGCAGTGGGGACCCCATAAACACCGGGGAGCTGTTTTTT | CASSGDPINTGELFF | . | few | TRBJ2-2 | TRBV2
TGTGCCAGCAGCACCTTCAACTATGGCTACACCTTC | CASSTFNYGYTF | . | few | TRBJ1-2 | TRBV9
TGTGCCAGCAGTTTGGGCGACAGTCGGTTTCAGTACTTC | CASSLGDSRFQYF | . | . | TRBJ2-4 | TRBV28
TGTGCCAGCAGTGTTTCCCAGGGCAATGAGCAGTTCTTC | CASSVSQGNEQFF | . | . | TRBJ2-1 | TRBV6-5
TGTGCCAGCAGTGGGACCGGGGCAACTAATGAAAAACTGTTTTTT | CASSGTGATNEKLFF | . | once | TRBJ1-4 | TRBV2
TGTGCCAGCAGCACAGGGGGCGAAACCTACAATGAGCAGTTCTTC | CASSTGGETYNEQFF | TRBD1 | . | TRBJ2-1 | TRBV28
TGTGCCAGCAGCTCCGCTAGCGGGAGTCGGACTGAGCAGTTCTTC | CASSSASGSRTEQFF | TRBD2 | . | TRBJ2-1 | TRBV11-2
TGTGCCAGCAGCGTTTCGGGGCTCTATGGCTACACCTTC | CASSVSGLYGYTF | . | few | TRBJ1-2 | TRBV9
TGTGCCAGCAGCGGGCCCTACAACTATGGCTACACCTTC | CASSGPYNYGYTF | . | few | TRBJ1-2 | TRBV5-6
TGCGCCAGCAGCGAGTTACTAGCGGGAGCTAATGAGCAGTTCTTC | CASSELLAGANEQFF | TRBD2 | few | TRBJ2-1 | TRBV4-1
TGTGCCAGCAAGGGGCTGCAGAACTTCATGAACACTGAAGCTTTCTTT | CASKGLQNFMNTEAFF | . | few | TRBJ1-1 | TRBV9
TGCGCCAGCTGTCCGCGTCGGGATCTTAACACCGGGGAGCTGTTTTTT | CASCPRRDLNTGELFF | . | few | TRBJ2-2 | TRBV5-1
TGTGCCAGCAGCATGGGACAGGAGACCAATCAGCCCCAGCATTTT | CASSMGQETNQPQHF | TRBD1 | few | TRBJ1-5 | TRBV7-8
TGTGCCAGCAGCCTTGCAGGGGAACAAGGTCCGTTCTTC | CASSLAGEQGPFF | . | . | TRBJ2-1 | TRBV9
TGTGCCAGCAGCTCCACGCTTTCCGGAGGTACAAACTATGGCTACACCTTC | CASSSTLSGGTNYGYTF | . | few | TRBJ1-2 | TRBV13
TGCAGCGTTGCAGGGTTGGGCACTGAAGCTTTCTTT | CSVAGLGTEAFF | . | . | TRBJ1-1 | TRBV29-1
TGTGCCAGCGGGCGGATGGGGGGCTACGAGCAGTACTTC | CASGRMGGYEQYF | . | . | TRBJ2-7 | TRBV2
TGCAGCGTTGTAAGGGAGAAGATCTACAATGAGCAGTTCTTC | CSVVREKIYNEQFF | . | . | TRBJ2-1 | TRBV29-1
TGTGCCAGCAGCCATCTCGACAGGGAAAGAGGTGAAGCTTTCTTT | CASSHLDRERGEAFF | TRBD1 | few | TRBJ1-1 | TRBV5-4
TGCGCCAGCAGTCTGGGAGCGGGGGGCCGGAATGAGCAGTTCTTC | CASSLGAGGRNEQFF | TRBD2 | . | TRBJ2-1 | TRBV23-1
TGTGCCAGCAGCCAAAGTGGTCAGATGAACACTGAAGCTTTCTTT | CASSQSGQMNTEAFF | . | . | TRBJ1-1 | TRBV11-3
TGTGCTAGTGGTATTTCCGGGGAGCTGTTTTTT | CASGISGELFF | . | . | TRBJ2-2 | TRBV12-5
TGTGCCAGCAGTTTCGTAGGGCCCAAGAGCTCTGGAAACACCATATATTTT | CASSFVGPKSSGNTIYF | . | . | TRBJ1-3 | TRBV27
TGTGCCAGCAGTCCGAGACTAGCGGGAAAGGTTTTGTCCTCCTACAATGAGCAGTTCTTC | CASSPRLAGKVLSSYNEQFF | TRBD2 | . | TRBJ2-1 | TRBV28
TGTGCCATCCAAGGGGGGAACCCCACAGATACGCAGTATTTT | CAIQGGNPTDTQYF | . | . | TRBJ2-3 | TRBV10-3
TGCAGCGTAAAACGTGGTTTCGACAATGAGCAGTTCTTC | CSVKRGFDNEQFF | . | few | TRBJ2-1 | TRBV29-1
TGTGCCAGCAGTTTTGGTTCGGGGCCCTACGAGCAGTACTTC | CASSFGSGPYEQYF | . | few | TRBJ2-7 | TRBV27